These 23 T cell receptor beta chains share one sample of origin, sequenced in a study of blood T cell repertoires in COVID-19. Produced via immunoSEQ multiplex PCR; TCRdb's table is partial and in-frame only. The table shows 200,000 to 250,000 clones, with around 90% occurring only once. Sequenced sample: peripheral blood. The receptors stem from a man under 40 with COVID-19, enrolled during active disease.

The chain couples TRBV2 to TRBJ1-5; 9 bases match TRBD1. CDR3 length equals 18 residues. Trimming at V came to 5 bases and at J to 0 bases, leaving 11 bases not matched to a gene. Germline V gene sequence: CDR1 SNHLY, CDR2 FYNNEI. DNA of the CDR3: TGTGCCAGCAGTTCCTTGGGACAGGGTTATAATAGCAATCAGCCCCAGCATTTT. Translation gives CASSSLGQGYNSNQPQHF. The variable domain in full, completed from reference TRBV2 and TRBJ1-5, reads EPEVTQTPSHQVTQMGQEVILRCVPISNHLYFYWYRQILGQKVEFLVSFYNNEISEKSEIFDDQFSVERPDGSNFTLKIRSTKLEDSAMYFCASSSLGQGYNSNQPQHFGDGTRLSIL.

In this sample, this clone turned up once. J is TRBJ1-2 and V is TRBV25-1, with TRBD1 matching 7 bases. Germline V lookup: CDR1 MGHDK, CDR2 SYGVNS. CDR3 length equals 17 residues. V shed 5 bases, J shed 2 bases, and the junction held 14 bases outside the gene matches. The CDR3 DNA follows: TGTGCCAGCAGTTCAAGCTTCGCTGGGACAGTCAACTATGGCTACACCTTC. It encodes CASSSSFAGTVNYGYTF.

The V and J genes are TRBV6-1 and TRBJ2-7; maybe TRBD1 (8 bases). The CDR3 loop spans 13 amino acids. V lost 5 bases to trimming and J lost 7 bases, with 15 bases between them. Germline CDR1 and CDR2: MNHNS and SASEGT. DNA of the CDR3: TGTGCCAGCAGTCAACCACAGGGGGGGGAGCAGTACTTC. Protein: CASSQPQGGEQYF.

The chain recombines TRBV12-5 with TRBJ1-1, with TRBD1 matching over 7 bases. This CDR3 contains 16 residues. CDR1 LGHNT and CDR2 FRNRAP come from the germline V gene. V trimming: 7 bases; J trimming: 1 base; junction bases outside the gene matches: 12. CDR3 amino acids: CASAPDGDRANTEAFF. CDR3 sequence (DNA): TGTGCTAGTGCCCCGGACGGAGACAGGGCGAACACTGAAGCTTTCTTT.

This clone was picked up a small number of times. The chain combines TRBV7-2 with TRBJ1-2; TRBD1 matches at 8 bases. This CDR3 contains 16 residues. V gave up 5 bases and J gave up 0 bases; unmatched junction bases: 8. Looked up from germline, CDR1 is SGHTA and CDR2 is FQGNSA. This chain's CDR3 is CASSPASTGANYGYTF. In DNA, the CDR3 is TGTGCCAGCAGCCCCGCCTCGACAGGGGCTAACTATGGCTACACCTTC. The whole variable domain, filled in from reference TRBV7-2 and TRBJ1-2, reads GAGVSQSPSNKVTEKGKDVELRCDPISGHTALYWYRQSLGQGLEFLIYFQGNSAPDKSGLPSDRFSAERTGGSVSTLTIQRTQQEDSAVYLCASSPASTGANYGYTFGSGTRLTVV.

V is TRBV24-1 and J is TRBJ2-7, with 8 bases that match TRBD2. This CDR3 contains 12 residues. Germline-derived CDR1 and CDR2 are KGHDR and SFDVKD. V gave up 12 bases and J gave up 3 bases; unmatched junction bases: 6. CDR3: CAAGSGSYEQYF. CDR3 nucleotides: TGTGCCGCCGGGAGCGGGAGCTACGAGCAGTACTTC.

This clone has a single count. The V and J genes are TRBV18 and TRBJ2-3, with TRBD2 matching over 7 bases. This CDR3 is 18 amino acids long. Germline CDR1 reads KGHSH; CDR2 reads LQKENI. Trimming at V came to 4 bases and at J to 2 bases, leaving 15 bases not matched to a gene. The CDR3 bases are TGTGCCAGCTCACGTTCGCGCGGGTTAGCGGGCCTCACAGATACGCAGTATTTT. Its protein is CASSRSRGLAGLTDTQYF.

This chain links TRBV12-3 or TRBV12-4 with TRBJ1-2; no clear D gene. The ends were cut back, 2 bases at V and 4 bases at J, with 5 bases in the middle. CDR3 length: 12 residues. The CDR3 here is CASSLNTYGYTF. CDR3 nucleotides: TGTGCCAGCAGTTTAAACACCTATGGCTACACCTTC.

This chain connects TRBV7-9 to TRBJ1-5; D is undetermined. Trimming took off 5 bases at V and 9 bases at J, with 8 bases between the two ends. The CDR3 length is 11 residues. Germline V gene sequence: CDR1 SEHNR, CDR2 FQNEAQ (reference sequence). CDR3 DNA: TGTGCCAGCAGCCAGCCGGGGCCCCAGCATTTT. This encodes CASSQPGPQHF.

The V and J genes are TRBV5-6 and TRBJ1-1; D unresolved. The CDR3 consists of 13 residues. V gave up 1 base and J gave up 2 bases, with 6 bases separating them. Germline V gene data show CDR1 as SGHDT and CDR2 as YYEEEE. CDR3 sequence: CASSLTANTEAFF. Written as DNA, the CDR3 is TGTGCCAGCAGCTTGACAGCCAACACTGAAGCTTTCTTT.

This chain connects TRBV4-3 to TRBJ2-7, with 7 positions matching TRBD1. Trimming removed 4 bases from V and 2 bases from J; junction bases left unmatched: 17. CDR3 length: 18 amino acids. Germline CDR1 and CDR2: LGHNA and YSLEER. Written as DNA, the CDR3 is TGCGCCAGCAGCCCCCAGGAAGGGGGCTTGGGAAATCCCTACGAGCAGTACTTC. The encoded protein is CASSPQEGGLGNPYEQYF.

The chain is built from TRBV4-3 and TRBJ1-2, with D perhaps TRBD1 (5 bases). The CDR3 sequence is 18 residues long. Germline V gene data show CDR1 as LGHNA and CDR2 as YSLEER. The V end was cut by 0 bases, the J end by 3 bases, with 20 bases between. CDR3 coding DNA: TGCGCCAGCAGCCAAGACCGGCAGGGAAAAGTCATTTACTATGGCTACACCTTC. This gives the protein CASSQDRQGKVIYYGYTF.

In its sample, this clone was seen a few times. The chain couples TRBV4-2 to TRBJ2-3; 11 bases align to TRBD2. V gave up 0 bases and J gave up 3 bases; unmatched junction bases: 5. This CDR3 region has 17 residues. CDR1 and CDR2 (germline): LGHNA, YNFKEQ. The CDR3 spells CASSQDVLAGETDTQYF. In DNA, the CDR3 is TGTGCCAGCAGCCAAGACGTACTAGCGGGGGAGACAGATACGCAGTATTTT.

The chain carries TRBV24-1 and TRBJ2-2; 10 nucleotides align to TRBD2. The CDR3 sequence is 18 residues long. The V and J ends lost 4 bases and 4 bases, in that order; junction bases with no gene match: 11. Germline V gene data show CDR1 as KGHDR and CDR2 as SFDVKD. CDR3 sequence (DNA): TGTGCCACCAGTGACTGGGGGCTAGCGGGAGATCGCACCGGGGAGCTGTTTTTT. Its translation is CATSDWGLAGDRTGELFF.

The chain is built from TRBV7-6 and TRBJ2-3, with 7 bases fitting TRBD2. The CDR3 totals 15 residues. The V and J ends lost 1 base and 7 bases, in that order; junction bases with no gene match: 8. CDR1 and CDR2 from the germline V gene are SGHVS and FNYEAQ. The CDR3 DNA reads TGTGCCAGCAGCTTAGATCGCGGGGGTGGGCATACGCAGTATTTT. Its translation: CASSLDRGGGHTQYF.

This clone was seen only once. DNA of the CDR3: TGTGCCAGCAGCACCCGCCGGGCCTACAAGGGACTCTACGAGCAGTACTTC. This translates into CASSTRRAYKGLYEQYF. This chain joins TRBV21-1 and TRBJ2-7; TRBD2, as called in the table, went unchecked against the DNA. TRBV21-1 is an annotated pseudogene. This CDR3 is built from 17 residues.

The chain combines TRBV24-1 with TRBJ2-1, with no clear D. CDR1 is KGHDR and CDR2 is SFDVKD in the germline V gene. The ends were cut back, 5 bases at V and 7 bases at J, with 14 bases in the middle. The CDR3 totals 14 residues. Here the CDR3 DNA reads TGTGCCACCAGTGGTGTAGACTTCTCGAATGAGCAGTTCTTC. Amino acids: CATSGVDFSNEQFF.

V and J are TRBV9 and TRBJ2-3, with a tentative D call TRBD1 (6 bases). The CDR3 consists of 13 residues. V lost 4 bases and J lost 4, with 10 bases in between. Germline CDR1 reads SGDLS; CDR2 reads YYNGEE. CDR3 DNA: TGTGCCAGCAGCATACAGGGTGCAGATACGCAGTATTTT. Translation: CASSIQGADTQYF.

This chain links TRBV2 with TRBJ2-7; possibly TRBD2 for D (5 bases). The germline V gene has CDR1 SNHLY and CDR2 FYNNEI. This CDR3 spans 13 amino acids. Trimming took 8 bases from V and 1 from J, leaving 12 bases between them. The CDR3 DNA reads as TGTGCCAGCGGACTGGCGGATTCCTACGAGCAGTACTTC. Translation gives CASGLADSYEQYF.

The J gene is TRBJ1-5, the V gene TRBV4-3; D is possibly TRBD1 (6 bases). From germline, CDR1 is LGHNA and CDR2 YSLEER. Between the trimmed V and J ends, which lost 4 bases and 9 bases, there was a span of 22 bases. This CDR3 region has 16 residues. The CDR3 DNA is TGCGCCAGCAGCCCGTCCGCTGGGGGGGCGGCGGGGCCCCAGCATTTT. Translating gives CASSPSAGGAAGPQHF.

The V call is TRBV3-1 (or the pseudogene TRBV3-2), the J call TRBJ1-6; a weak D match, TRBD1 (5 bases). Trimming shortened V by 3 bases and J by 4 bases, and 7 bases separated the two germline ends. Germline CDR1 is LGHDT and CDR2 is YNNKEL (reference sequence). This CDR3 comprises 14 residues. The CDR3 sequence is CASSHQGYNSPLHF. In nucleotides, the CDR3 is TGTGCCAGCAGCCATCAGGGTTATAATTCACCCCTCCACTTT.

CDR3 sequence (DNA): TGTGCCAGCAGGCAGACTAGCGGGGGATCCTACAATGAGCAGTTCTTC. Its translation is CASRQTSGGSYNEQFF. This chain connects TRBV6-6 to TRBJ2-1, with TRBD2 matching 12 bases. CDR3 length equals 16 residues. Germline CDR1 is MNHNY and CDR2 is SVGAGI (reference sequence). V was pared by 6 bases and J by 1 base, with 4 bases of the junction left unmatched.

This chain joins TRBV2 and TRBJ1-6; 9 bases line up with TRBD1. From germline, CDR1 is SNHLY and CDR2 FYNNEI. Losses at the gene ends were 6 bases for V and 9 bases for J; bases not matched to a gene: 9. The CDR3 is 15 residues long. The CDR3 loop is CASSQSGTGLSPLHF. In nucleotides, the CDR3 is TGTGCCAGCAGCCAATCCGGGACAGGGCTTTCACCCCTCCACTTT.